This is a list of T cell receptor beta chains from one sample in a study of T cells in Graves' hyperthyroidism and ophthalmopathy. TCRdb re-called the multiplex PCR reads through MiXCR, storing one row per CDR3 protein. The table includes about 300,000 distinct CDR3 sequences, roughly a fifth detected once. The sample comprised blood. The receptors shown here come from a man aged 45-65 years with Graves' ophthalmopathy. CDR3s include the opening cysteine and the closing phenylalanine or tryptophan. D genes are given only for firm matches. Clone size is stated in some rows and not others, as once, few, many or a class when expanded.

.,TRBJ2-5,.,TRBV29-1,TGCAGCTCCCTGATGCCGGGGCGAGAGACCCAGTACTTC,CSSLMPGRETQYF
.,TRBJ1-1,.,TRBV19,TGTGCCAGTAGTATCGTGCAGGCCCAGAACACTGAAGCTTTCTTT,CASSIVQAQNTEAFF
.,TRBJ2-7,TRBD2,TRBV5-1,TGCGCCAGCAGCTTGGGGCCTAGCGGGAGATCCGAGCAGTACTTC,CASSLGPSGRSEQYF
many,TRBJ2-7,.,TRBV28,TGTGCCAGCCGAGATCGATACGAGCAGTACTTC,CASRDRYEQYF
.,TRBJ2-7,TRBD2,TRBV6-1,TGTGCCAGCAGGGGACTACTCTACGAGCAGTACTTC,CASRGLLYEQYF
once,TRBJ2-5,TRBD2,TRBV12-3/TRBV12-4,TGTGCCAGCAGTTATAGCGGGAGGGGAGAGACCCAGTACTTC,CASSYSGRGETQYF
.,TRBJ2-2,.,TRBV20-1,TGCAGTGCAACGACCGGGAGCGGGACCGGGGAGCTGTTTTTT,CSATTGSGTGELFF
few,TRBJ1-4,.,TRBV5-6,TGTGCCAGCAGCAGTTTCACCGGGTCCGAAAATGAAAAACTGTTTTTT,CASSSFTGSENEKLFF
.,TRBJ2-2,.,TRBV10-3,TGTGCCATCAGTCCAAACTTCGGACGGAGGAACACCGGGGAGCTGTTTTTT,CAISPNFGRRNTGELFF
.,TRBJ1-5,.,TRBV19,TGTGCCAGTACGACGGGGTCAAATCAGCCCCAGCATTTT,CASTTGSNQPQHF
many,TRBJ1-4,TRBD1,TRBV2,TGTGCCAGCACCCTACATCGGGCAGGGGGAAATGAAAAACTGTTTTTT,CASTLHRAGGNEKLFF
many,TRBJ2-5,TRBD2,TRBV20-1,TGCAGTGCTAGTGGGACTAGCGGAGGGGGGCAAGAGACCCAGTACTTC,CSASGTSGGGQETQYF